These 7 T cell receptor beta chains came from one sample sequenced in a study of sequential checkpoint blockade in melanoma. Treatment noted: randomized to nivolumab then ipilimumab (arm A) or the reverse (arm B). Sequencing used immunoSEQ multiplex PCR; TCRdb keeps in-frame clones, though not all of them. This sample has 20,000 to 25,000 clones, with 55% to 70% found just once. This specimen was CD8+ T cells sorted from blood (inferred from file names), taken from a patient given nivolumab and ipilimumab in sequence. The receptors were sampled from a human donor with melanoma.

The J gene is TRBJ2-7, the V gene TRBV11-3, with no clear D. The CDR3 extends over 12 amino acids. Trimming took off 4 bases at V and 6 bases at J, with 10 bases between the two ends. CDR1 and CDR2 (germline): SGHNT, YENEEA. In DNA, the CDR3 is TGTGCCAGCAGCTACGGGTCCGGCGAGCAGTACGTC. Residues: CASSYGSGEQYV.

The genes are TRBV27 and TRBJ2-7; 9 bases fit TRBD1. The trim removed 4 bases at V and 3 bases at J, leaving 4 bases unmatched. The CDR3 sequence is 14 residues long. Germline values: CDR1 MNHEY, CDR2 SMNVEV (reference sequence). The CDR3 DNA reads as TGTGCCAGCAGTTGGAAGGGACAGGGCTACGAGCAGTACTTC. This gives the protein CASSWKGQGYEQYF.

This clone has only a few counts. CDR3 residues: CASSLGQPPWTQYF. DNA of the CDR3: TGTGCCAGCAGCCTTGGACAGCCCCCGTGGACCCAGTACTTC. The chain is built from TRBV7-2 and TRBJ2-5, with a tentative D call TRBD1 (6 bases). The CDR3 extends over 14 amino acids. Trimming removed 5 bases at V and 7 bases at J, with 17 bases between. From germline, CDR1 is SGHTA and CDR2 FQGNSA.

This clone is labeled medium-sized. The V gene is TRBV5-5, the J gene TRBJ2-4; 11 bases match TRBD1. From germline, CDR1 is SGHKS and CDR2 YYEKEE (reference sequence). This CDR3 region has 12 residues. The V segment lost 6 bases and the J segment 8 bases; nucleotides outside the gene matches: 1. CDR3 in DNA: TGTGCCAGCAAGGGACAGGGGGACATTCAGTACTTC. This gives the protein CASKGQGDIQYF.

The chain combines TRBV15 with TRBJ1-4; D may be TRBD1 (6 bases). Germline loops: CDR1 LNHNV, CDR2 YYDKDF (reference sequence). The CDR3 extends over 15 amino acids. V was cut by 1 base and J by 6 bases, with 12 bases left in between. This chain's CDR3 is CATSRVNREDEKLFF. The DNA for the CDR3 is TGTGCCACCAGCAGAGTAAACAGGGAAGATGAAAAACTGTTTTTT. Using reference TRBV15 and TRBJ1-4 for the parts outside the CDR3, the full variable domain is DAMVIQNPRYQVTQFGKPVTLSCSQTLNHNVMYWYQQKSSQAPKLLFHYYDKDFNNEADTPDNFQSRRPNTSFCFLDIRSPGLGDTAMYLCATSRVNREDEKLFFGSGTQLSVL.

The chain links TRBV9 to TRBJ1-6, with 7 bases lining up with TRBD1. V trimming: 5 bases; J trimming: 4 bases; junction bases outside the gene matches: 3. The germline CDR1 and CDR2 sequences are SGDLS and YYNGEE. The CDR3 loop spans 14 amino acids. CDR3 nucleotides: TGTGCCAGCAGTGAGACAGGGTATAATTCACCCCTCCACTTT. It encodes CASSETGYNSPLHF. The full variable domain, its missing parts supplied by reference TRBV9 and TRBJ1-6, is DSGVTQTPKHLITATGQRVTLRCSPRSGDLSVYWYQQSLDQGLQFLIQYYNGEERAKGNILERFSAQQFPDLHSELNLSSLELGDSALYFCASSETGYNSPLHFGNGTRLTVT.

The chain carries TRBV6-6 and TRBJ2-7, with TRBD2 identical over 8 bases. The CDR3 covers 15 residues. V shed 0 bases, J shed 3 bases, and the junction held 4 bases outside the gene matches. The germline gives CDR1 MNHNY, CDR2 SVGAGI (reference sequence). The CDR3 loop is CASSYSAGGGYEQYV. As DNA, the CDR3 is TGTGCCAGCAGTTACTCGGCCGGGGGGGGCTACGAGCAGTACGTC.